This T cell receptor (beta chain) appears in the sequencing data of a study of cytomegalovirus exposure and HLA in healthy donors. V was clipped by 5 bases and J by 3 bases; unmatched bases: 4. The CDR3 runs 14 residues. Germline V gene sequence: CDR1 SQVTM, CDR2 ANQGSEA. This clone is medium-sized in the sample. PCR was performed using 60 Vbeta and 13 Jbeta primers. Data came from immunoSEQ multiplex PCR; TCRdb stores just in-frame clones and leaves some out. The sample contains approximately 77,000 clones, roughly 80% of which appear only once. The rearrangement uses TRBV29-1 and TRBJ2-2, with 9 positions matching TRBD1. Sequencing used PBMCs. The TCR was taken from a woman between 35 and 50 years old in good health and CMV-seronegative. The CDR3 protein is CSVTTGGDTGELFF. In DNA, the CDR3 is TGCAGCGTTACGACAGGGGGAGACACCGGGGAGCTGTTTTTT.